This T cell receptor beta chain was captured in a study of blood T cell repertoires in COVID-19 (dated by TCRdb to 2018 to 2020). Looking at the study overall: Samples from collaborators originated in the United States, Italy and Spain and spanned both the acute and convalescent phases of COVID-19. Deeply sampled blood TCRbeta repertoires from subjects exposed to, actively infected with, or recovered from COVID-19 were included in the dataset. The prospective study material was composed of cDNA or gDNA derived from T cells, B-cell-depleted T cells, or PBMCs. The samples were drawn from the first 160 participants of the ongoing ImmuneRACE study and from about 1,200 subjects provided by 6 global collaborators. Where available, HLA class I and class II types were obtained from metadata supplied by the sample provider rather than from assay-based typing. The repertoires were made available in a free public database intended to serve as a resource for research on the immune response to SARS-CoV-2. Nearly every sample came with metadata listing a de-identified subject ID, COVID-19 status, age in years and sex. Points the paper makes about the study in general: How much clinical and demographic metadata was included differed by source and by participant, and the metadata was provided uncurated.

CDR1 and CDR2 are read off the germline V gene (reference sequence) as LNHDA and SQIVND. Relative to germline, V is missing 4 bases and J is missing 5 bases, with 8 bases of the junction outside any gene match. Spanning cysteine to phenylalanine, the CDR3 consists of 15 amino acids. The sequence is cut down to CDR3 DNA, 45 bases in frame from base 1. The collaborating institutions used their own protocols to collect whole blood in K2EDTA tubes. For TCRbeta analysis, collaborator samples were shipped as frozen whole blood, as isolated PBMCs, or as DNA extracted from either sample type. TCRbeta CDR3 regions were amplified from genomic DNA by means of the immunoSEQ Assay, a bias-controlled multiplex PCR. The original methods were these. Within the assay, amplification of reference gene primers was used to estimate how many nucleated cells each sample contained. To quantify the absolute abundance of each unique TCRbeta CDR3 rearrangement, sequence reads were collapsed and filtered. For each sample, productive Simpson clonality was calculated as the square root of Simpson's diversity index over productive rearrangements. This immuneACCESS table, as held by TCRdb, lists in-frame sequences with V and J called but not all clones. Of the missing ones, under half trace to an unresolved V gene in checked studies; the others have no known cause. The V and J calls and the clone size are those of that table, but D and trimming were determined from the DNA. The sample has about 110,000 clones on record, roughly four fifths of them singletons. The top ten clonotypes cover 4% to 5% of the sample.

There are a few counts of this clone. Its recognized antigen is unknown. The sample holds no much larger clone one base away, and base qualities are not on file. Material: peripheral blood. The rearrangement joined TRBV19 to TRBJ2-5; the central 9 bases match TRBD1. This receptor was obtained from a woman aged 65 to 85 with acute or convalescent COVID-19. The bases read TGTGCCAGTAGTACCGGGACAGGGACTGCGGAGACCCAGTACTTC. Its amino acids are CASSTGTGTAETQYF.